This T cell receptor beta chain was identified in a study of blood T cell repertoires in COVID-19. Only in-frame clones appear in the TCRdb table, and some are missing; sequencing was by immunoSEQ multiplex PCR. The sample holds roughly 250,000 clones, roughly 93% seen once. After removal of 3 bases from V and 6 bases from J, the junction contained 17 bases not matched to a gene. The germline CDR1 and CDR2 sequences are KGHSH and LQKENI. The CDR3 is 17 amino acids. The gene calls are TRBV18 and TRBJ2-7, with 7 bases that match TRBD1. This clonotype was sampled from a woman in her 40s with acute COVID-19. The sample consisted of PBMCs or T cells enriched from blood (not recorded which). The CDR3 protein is CASSPRNLRQGRIEQYF. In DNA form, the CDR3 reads TGTGCCAGCTCACCTCGTAACCTGCGACAGGGTAGAATCGAGCAGTACTTC.